This entry concerns a single TCR beta chain. Its matching antigen is unknown. This entry comes from a study of cytomegalovirus exposure and HLA in healthy donors. The study's findings and limits: Later analysis showed TCR association rates varying by HLA locus, highest for DRB1 and lowest for HLA-C. Sequencing likely produced, as an artifact, a cluster of highly shared sequence variants.

This PCR relied on a set of 60 Vbeta primers and 13 Jbeta primers. TCRdb keeps only in-frame clones here, not all; method: immunoSEQ multiplex PCR. Of 54,000 or so clones listed, approximately 63% were seen once; the top ten hold 19%. The CDR3 runs to 14 residues. V shed 7 bases and J shed 3 bases, with 14 bases lying between them. Germline values: CDR1 MNHNY, CDR2 SVGAGI (reference sequence). Material: PBMCs. J is TRBJ2-3 and V is TRBV6-6; weak D call: TRBD2 (7 bases). The TCR comes from a woman in her sixties or seventies in good health and CMV-seropositive. The DNA of the CDR3 is TGTGCCAGCACCCTAGGGGGGGGTACAGATACGCAGTATTTT. Translating gives CASTLGGGTDTQYF.